A single sample is the source of the 32 T cell receptor beta chains below, sequenced in a study of blood T cell repertoires in COVID-19. The assay was immunoSEQ multiplex PCR, and TCRdb's table has in-frame clones only and misses some. The table has about 74,000 clones, roughly 83% seen once. Input material: peripheral blood. Every receptor here comes from an elderly man with acute or convalescent COVID-19.

V and J are TRBV28 and TRBJ1-6, with D perhaps TRBD1 (6 bases). This CDR3 contains 20 residues. Germline lookup yields CDR1 MDHEN and CDR2 SYDVKM. With 8 bases removed from V and 0 bases from J, the gap between germline ends came to 26 bases. The CDR3 protein is CASRLWVAGVQRSYNSPLHF. The CDR3 bases are TGTGCCAGCCGACTATGGGTGGCAGGGGTCCAACGCTCCTATAATTCACCCCTCCACTTT. Full variable domain (rest looked up from reference TRBV28 and TRBJ1-6): DVKVTQSSRYLVKRTGEKVFLECVQDMDHENMFWYRQDPGLGLRLIYFSYDVKMKEKGDIPEGYSVSREKKERFSLILESASTNQTSMYLCASRLWVAGVQRSYNSPLHFGNGTRLTVT.

V is TRBV18 and J is TRBJ2-7, with D possibly being TRBD2 (6 bases). V shed 6 bases and J shed 0 bases, with 9 bases lying between them. This CDR3 region has 13 residues. Germline V lookup: CDR1 KGHSH, CDR2 LQKENI. CDR3 nucleotide sequence: TGTGCCAGCTCCCCGGGACTCTCCTACGAGCAGTACTTC. It yields the protein CASSPGLSYEQYF.

The V and J genes are TRBV4-3 and TRBJ1-1; D possibly corresponds to TRBD1 (5 bases). V gave up 0 bases and J gave up 0 bases, with 17 bases separating them. This CDR3 spans 18 amino acids. Germline loops: CDR1 LGHNA, CDR2 YSLEER. Written as DNA, the CDR3 is TGCGCCAGCAGCCAAGATTGGGCCAGGGTAGGGATGAACACTGAAGCTTTCTTT. As protein: CASSQDWARVGMNTEAFF.

The V and J genes are TRBV18 and TRBJ2-2; 11 bases agree with TRBD1. The CDR3 is 16 amino acids. Trimming took 3 bases from V and 3 from J; bases not matched to a gene: 3. Germline assignment: CDR1 KGHSH and CDR2 LQKENI. CDR3 protein: CASSPGQGADTGELFF. Here the CDR3 DNA reads TGTGCCAGCTCACCTGGACAGGGGGCGGACACCGGGGAGCTGTTTTTT.

The chain links TRBV9 to TRBJ1-6, with D possibly being TRBD1 (6 bases). CDR1 and CDR2 (germline): SGDLS, YYNGEE. CDR3 size: 15 residues. Between the trimmed V and J ends, which lost 0 bases and 10 bases, there was a span of 14 bases. As DNA, the CDR3 is TGTGCCAGCAGCGTAGATGCGGCAGGGGAATCACCCCTCCACTTT. Its protein is CASSVDAAGESPLHF.

This chain connects TRBV29-1 to TRBJ1-2, with a possible D match to TRBD1 (6 bases). V lost 6 bases and J 3 bases, leaving 20 bases between the germline ends. From germline, CDR1 is SQVTM and CDR2 ANQGSEA. The CDR3 length is 15 residues. CDR3 residues: CSVHISGQTYYGYTF. CDR3 in DNA: TGCAGCGTCCACATTTCCGGACAGACCTACTATGGCTACACCTTC.

CDR3 nucleotide sequence: TGTGCCAGCAGTTCCTCGACAGGCTTTAGGGAGCAGTACTTC. Its protein is CASSSSTGFREQYF. This chain connects TRBV6-5 to TRBJ2-7; TRBD1 might be the D (6 bases). The CDR3 covers 14 residues. Germline loops: CDR1 MNHEY, CDR2 SVGAGI. The V and J ends lost 4 bases and 7 bases respectively, with 17 bases between them.

CDR3 sequence reads: CASRSGQGAITEAFF. The CDR3 DNA follows: TGTGCCAGCAGATCGGGACAGGGGGCAATCACTGAAGCTTTCTTT. This sequence joins TRBV2 and TRBJ1-1, with 12 bases fitting TRBD1. Germline CDR1 reads SNHLY; CDR2 reads FYNNEI. The CDR3 covers 15 residues. Trimming cost V 6 bases and J 4 bases; bases outside gene matches: 6.

The chain has TRBV5-1 and TRBJ2-3; a possible D gene is TRBD2 (5 bases). The germline V gene encodes CDR1 SGHRS and CDR2 YFSETQ. This CDR3 has 15 amino acids. The ends were cut back, 4 bases at V and 2 bases at J, with 14 bases in the middle. The CDR3 DNA follows: TGCGCCAGCAGCGGACTGTATGGTGTCACAGATACGCAGTATTTT. Protein sequence: CASSGLYGVTDTQYF.

The V gene is TRBV4-1, the J gene TRBJ1-1; 8 bases fit TRBD1. Trimming cost V 3 bases and J 4 bases; bases outside gene matches: 13. The CDR3 extends over 17 amino acids. Germline-derived CDR1 and CDR2 are MGHRA and YSYEKL. CDR3 in DNA: TGCGCCAGCAGCCAGGGTCTCTTAGACAGGGGTTTCACTGAAGCTTTCTTT. Protein: CASSQGLLDRGFTEAFF.

This clone has just a few counts. The V and J genes are TRBV30 and TRBJ2-7; a possible D gene is TRBD2 (7 bases). The CDR3 runs to 13 residues. Germline assignment: CDR1 GTSNPN and CDR2 SVGIG (reference sequence). V lost 2 bases and J 6 bases, leaving 14 bases between the germline ends. The CDR3: CAWSKGGAGEQYF. The CDR3 DNA is TGTGCCTGGAGTAAGGGGGGGGCGGGCGAGCAGTACTTC.

The J gene is TRBJ2-7, the V gene TRBV6-5; maybe TRBD1 (6 bases). CDR1 and CDR2 from the germline V gene are MNHEY and SVGAGI. This CDR3 contains 12 residues. Trimming left V 10 bases short and J 3 bases short, with 13 bases between. The CDR3 sequence is CATRDTYYEQYF. CDR3 DNA: TGTGCCACGAGGGACACTTACTACGAGCAGTACTTC.

This sequence joins TRBV9 and TRBJ1-2; D is perhaps TRBD1 (5 bases). Germline lookup yields CDR1 SGDLS and CDR2 YYNGEE. Trimming shortened V by 0 bases and J by 5 bases, and 11 bases separated the two germline ends. This CDR3 is 14 amino acids long. The CDR3 spells CASSVEAAGYGYTF. CDR3 in DNA: TGTGCCAGCAGCGTAGAAGCCGCAGGGTATGGCTACACCTTC. The complete variable domain, with remaining parts taken from reference TRBV9 and TRBJ1-2, reads DSGVTQTPKHLITATGQRVTLRCSPRSGDLSVYWYQQSLDQGLQFLIQYYNGEERAKGNILERFSAQQFPDLHSELNLSSLELGDSALYFCASSVEAAGYGYTFGSGTRLTVV.

The V and J genes are TRBV18 and TRBJ1-6; the D gene is possibly TRBD1 (5 bases). The CDR3 spans 14 residues. Trimming shortened V by 3 bases and J by 14 bases, and 17 bases separated the two germline ends. Per the germline V gene, CDR1 is KGHSH and CDR2 is LQKENI. The CDR3 DNA is TGTGCCAGCTCACCCCCGGGACTGATTAGGGCCCTCCACTTT. Amino acids: CASSPPGLIRALHF.

The V and J genes are TRBV28 and TRBJ1-1; no clear D. The CDR3 sequence is 13 residues long. The germline V gene has CDR1 MDHEN and CDR2 SYDVKM. V lost 7 bases, J lost 0 bases, and 9 bases lay in between. The DNA of the CDR3 is TGTGCCAGCACCGTCCGTATGAACACTGAAGCTTTCTTT. This sequence encodes CASTVRMNTEAFF.

The V gene is TRBV18, the J gene TRBJ1-4, with D tentatively TRBD1 (6 bases). CDR1 and CDR2 (germline): KGHSH, LQKENI. The V end was cut by 2 bases, the J end by 0 bases, with 13 bases between. The CDR3 sequence is 17 residues long. The CDR3 DNA follows: TGTGCCAGCTCACCATCACCGGGACAACCAACTAATGAAAAACTGTTTTTT. As protein: CASSPSPGQPTNEKLFF.

The chain carries TRBV3-1 (or the pseudogene TRBV3-2) and TRBJ1-2; TRBD1 is a possible D gene (5 bases). The V end was cut by 0 bases, the J end by 7 bases, with 15 bases between. Germline V CDR1 and CDR2: LGHDT, YNNKEL (reference sequence). CDR3 length: 15 residues. Here the CDR3 reads CASSQDLQERVGYTF. The CDR3 nucleotides are TGTGCCAGCAGCCAAGATTTACAGGAAAGGGTTGGCTACACCTTC.

The CDR3 reads CASSQGTGTGPYNSPLHF. The CDR3 nucleotides are TGCGCCAGCAGCCAAGGTACAGGGACGGGGCCCTATAATTCACCCCTCCACTTT. This chain uses TRBV4-1 with TRBJ1-6; weak D call: TRBD1 (6 bases). The CDR3 sequence is 18 residues long. CDR1 MGHRA and CDR2 YSYEKL come from the germline V gene. Trimming removed 1 base at V and 2 bases at J, with 15 bases between.

The chain couples TRBV20-1 to TRBJ2-1; 10 bases line up with TRBD1. CDR3 length: 11 amino acids. Germline CDR1 is DFQATT and CDR2 is SNEGSKA (reference sequence). V was pared by 6 bases and J by 15 bases, with 8 bases of the junction left unmatched. CDR3 residues: CSAFRQGARFF. The CDR3 DNA sequence: TGCAGTGCCTTCCGACAGGGGGCGCGGTTCTTC.

This chain connects TRBV7-2 to TRBJ1-5, with TRBD1 matching 10 bases. Germline trimming cut 4 bases from V and 6 bases from J; bases unmatched to any gene: 3. The germline V gene encodes CDR1 SGHTA and CDR2 FQGNSA. CDR3 size: 14 residues. The CDR3 reads CASSSTGGTQPQHF. The CDR3 DNA is TGTGCCAGCAGCTCGACAGGGGGCACTCAGCCCCAGCATTTT.

This clone was detected once. The CDR3 sequence is CASSRDRGYEKLFF. As DNA, the CDR3 is TGCGCCAGCAGCCGAGACAGGGGATATGAAAAACTGTTTTTT. The V and J genes are TRBV4-1 and TRBJ1-4, with 8 bases matching TRBD1. CDR3 length equals 14 residues. CDR1 and CDR2 from the germline V gene are MGHRA and YSYEKL. Trimming took 4 bases from V and 6 from J; bases not matched to a gene: 4.

The CDR3 protein is CASSEAGTGGYEQYF. The DNA for the CDR3 is TGTGCCAGCAGTGAAGCAGGGACAGGGGGATACGAGCAGTACTTC. The chain is built from TRBV6-1 and TRBJ2-7; 11 nucleotides agree with TRBD1. With 0 bases clipped from V and 4 bases from J, the junction kept 2 bases outside the gene matches. CDR3 length equals 15 residues. The germline gives CDR1 MNHNS, CDR2 SASEGT.

The chain uses TRBV19 and TRBJ2-1, with 9 nucleotides matching TRBD1. CDR1 is LNHDA, CDR2 SQIVND, per germline (reference sequence). V dropped 5 bases and J dropped 8; count of bases not matched to a gene: 7. The CDR3 is 14 residues long. CDR3 nucleotides: TGTGCCAGTAGTGTACAGGGGGCCGGGGATGAGCAGTTCTTC. This sequence encodes CASSVQGAGDEQFF.

The chain carries TRBV23-1 and TRBJ1-1; 7 bases are shared with TRBD1. TRBV23-1 is labeled an ORF, and its function is uncertain. Trimming removed 7 bases from V and 5 bases from J; junction bases left unmatched: 10. This CDR3 has 14 residues. The CDR3 spells CASTSWTGWTEAFF. CDR3 nucleotides: TGCGCCAGCACTTCTTGGACAGGTTGGACTGAAGCTTTCTTT.

This sequence joins TRBV14 and TRBJ2-7; 8 bases line up with TRBD2. CDR1 is SGHDN, CDR2 FVKESK, per germline. The CDR3 contains 16 residues. The V and J ends lost 0 bases and 7 bases, in that order; junction bases with no gene match: 11. CDR3 nucleotide sequence: TGTGCCAGCAGCCAAGAACACGGGAGGGCCTTGGGGGAGCAGTACTTC. It codes for CASSQEHGRALGEQYF.

The gene calls are TRBV30 and TRBJ2-1; D call uncertain. From germline, CDR1 is GTSNPN and CDR2 SVGIG (reference sequence). Between the trimmed V and J ends, which lost 0 bases and 2 bases, there was a span of 8 bases. There are 14 residues in the CDR3. CDR3 region: CAWSVGTAYNEQFF. In nucleotides, the CDR3 is TGTGCCTGGAGTGTAGGTACAGCCTACAATGAGCAGTTCTTC.

This clone was picked up one time. The chain carries TRBV7-2 and TRBJ1-1, with D perhaps TRBD1 (6 bases). Trimming stripped 7 bases from V and 4 bases from J, with 19 bases between. This CDR3 has 15 residues. Per germline, CDR1 SGHTA and CDR2 FQGNSA. This CDR3 reads CASTPRGGAGTEAFF. In nucleotides, the CDR3 is TGTGCCAGCACCCCGAGGGGGGGGGCAGGCACTGAAGCTTTCTTT.

The chain has TRBV28 and TRBJ1-2; 12 bases agree with TRBD1. Trimming cost V 7 bases and J 3 bases; bases outside gene matches: 6. In germline, CDR1 is MDHEN, CDR2 SYDVKM. This CDR3 has 15 amino acids. CDR3 sequence reads: CASTGTGGGYYGYTF. The CDR3 DNA reads TGTGCCAGCACCGGGACAGGGGGCGGATACTATGGCTACACCTTC.

This clone has only one observation. This chain links TRBV5-5 with TRBJ2-3; tentative D call: TRBD2 (5 bases). Germline values: CDR1 SGHKS, CDR2 YYEKEE (reference sequence). The V gene lost 2 bases and the J gene lost 3 bases, with 13 bases spanning the gap. The CDR3 contains 15 residues. Written as DNA, the CDR3 is TGTGCCAGCAGCTTAGGTCGGGGATCTACAGATACGCAGTATTTT. This encodes CASSLGRGSTDTQYF. The whole variable domain, remainder taken from reference TRBV5-5 and TRBJ2-3, is DAGVTQSPTHLIKTRGQQVTLRCSPISGHKSVSWYQQVLGQGPQFIFQYYEKEERGRGNFPDRFSARQFPNYSSELNVNALLLGDSALYLCASSLGRGSTDTQYFGPGTRLTVL.

The J gene is TRBJ2-7, the V gene TRBV7-9; TRBD1 aligns across 9 bases. CDR1 SEHNR and CDR2 FQNEAQ come from the germline V gene (reference sequence). Losses at the gene ends were 5 bases for V and 6 bases for J; bases not matched to a gene: 8. CDR3 length equals 14 residues. CDR3 region: CASSRIGTGSEQYF. For the CDR3, the DNA is TGTGCCAGCAGCCGAATCGGGACAGGGAGCGAGCAGTACTTC.

J is TRBJ1-2 and V is TRBV3-1 (or the pseudogene TRBV3-2), with D perhaps matching TRBD1 (5 bases). The ends were cut back, 7 bases at V and 2 bases at J, with 17 bases in the middle. CDR3 size: 15 residues. Germline V gene data show CDR1 as LGHDT and CDR2 as YNNKEL (reference sequence). The CDR3 DNA reads TGTGCCAGCATCGTAAAGACAGTCCCAAACTATGGCTACACCTTC. This sequence encodes CASIVKTVPNYGYTF.

The genes are TRBV27 and TRBJ2-3; D ambiguous. Trimming removed 5 bases from V and 3 bases from J, with 18 bases in between. The germline V gene encodes CDR1 MNHEY and CDR2 SMNVEV (reference sequence). This CDR3 region has 16 residues. CDR3 region: CASSPISGFRTDTQYF. The CDR3 DNA reads as TGTGCCAGCAGTCCTATCTCAGGATTTCGGACAGATACGCAGTATTTT.